The 9 T cell receptor beta chains below were found in one sample sequenced in a study of T cells in Graves' hyperthyroidism and ophthalmopathy. Amplified TCR beta CDR3 regions came from RNA transcripts. Initially, a first-round RT-PCR of the TCR CDR3 employed the HTBI primer set. TCRdb re-called the multiplex PCR reads with MiXCR, one entry per CDR3 protein. Of 650,000 to 800,000 distinct CDR3 sequences listed, about 45% were seen once; the top ten hold less than 9%. Sequenced: peripheral blood or thyroid tissue (not recorded which). The receptors derive from an adult man with Graves' disease, either hyperthyroidism or ophthalmopathy (not recorded which).

This chain joins TRBV5-1 and TRBJ1-6; the match to TRBD1 covers 9 bases. This CDR3 contains 15 residues. Germline values: CDR1 SGHRS, CDR2 YFSETQ. V shed 4 bases and J 8 bases; nucleotides not matched to a gene: 7. In DNA, the CDR3 is TGCGCCAGCAGCGACGGGACAGGGTCGTATTCACCCCTCCACTTT. Encoded protein: CASSDGTGSYSPLHF. The full variable domain, in which reference TRBV5-1 and TRBJ1-6 provide the parts outside the CDR3, is KAGVTQTPRYLIKTRGQQVTLSCSPISGHRSVSWYQQTPGQGLQFLFEYFSETQRNKGNFPGRFSGRQFSNSRSEMNVSTLELGDSALYLCASSDGTGSYSPLHFGNGTRLTVT.

This chain links TRBV6-1 with TRBJ1-5; tentatively, D is TRBD1 (5 bases). Trimming removed 10 bases from V and 3 bases from J, with 19 bases in between. This CDR3 is built from 15 residues. CDR1 is MNHNS and CDR2 is SASEGT in the germline V gene. In DNA form, the CDR3 reads TGTGCCATCAGCGAAGCGGCAGGGCACAATCAGCCCCAGCATTTT. Its translation: CAISEAAGHNQPQHF.

This clonotype was observed once. This chain links TRBV11-1 with TRBJ1-2; a weak D match, TRBD1 (5 bases). With 5 bases removed from V and 4 bases from J, the gap between germline ends came to 11 bases. The germline V gene has CDR1 SGHAT and CDR2 FQDESV (reference sequence). The CDR3 spans 13 residues. The chain's CDR3 is CASSGGEFYGYTF. The CDR3 DNA reads TGTGCCAGCAGCGGGGGGGAGTTCTATGGCTACACCTTC.

V usage is TRBV19 and J usage is TRBJ1-3; the D gene is possibly TRBD1 (6 bases). V lost 4 bases to trimming and J lost 0 bases, with 13 bases between them. The CDR3 consists of 16 residues. Germline CDR1 LNHDA, CDR2 SQIVND (reference sequence). CDR3 bases: TGTGCCAGTAGTAACCCAGGGGACTACTCTGGAAACACCATATATTTT. Translated: CASSNPGDYSGNTIYF.

This chain uses TRBV7-9 with TRBJ1-6; TRBD1 matches at 9 bases. Unmatched junction bases numbered 8, after V lost 3 bases and J lost 11 bases. The CDR3 runs to 15 residues. CDR1 SEHNR and CDR2 FQNEAQ come from the germline V gene (reference sequence). CDR3 sequence: CASSFTGTGRAPLHF. The CDR3 DNA follows: TGTGCCAGCAGCTTTACCGGGACAGGGAGGGCACCCCTCCACTTT.

This clonotype has ten or more counts. The V gene is TRBV15, the J gene TRBJ1-5, with 8 nucleotides matching TRBD1. The CDR3 totals 16 residues. The V gene end was trimmed by 5 bases and the J gene end by 2 bases; junction bases not matched to a gene: 8. CDR1 is LNHNV and CDR2 is YYDKDF in the germline V gene (reference sequence). The CDR3 DNA follows: TGTGCCACCAGCCCCCGCGCAGGGGGCGGCAATCAGCCCCAGCATTTT. Translation: CATSPRAGGGNQPQHF.

This clonotype was counted many times. The J gene is TRBJ1-5, the V gene TRBV7-8; weak D call: TRBD1 (5 bases). Trimming took 4 bases from V and 3 from J, leaving 10 bases between them. This CDR3 is built from 14 residues. Per germline, CDR1 SGHVS and CDR2 FQNEAQ. CDR3 in DNA: TGTGCCAGCAGCTCAGGGCCGTTCAATCAGCCCCAGCATTTT. The encoded protein is CASSSGPFNQPQHF.

This clonotype was seen many times. V usage is TRBV24-1 and J usage is TRBJ1-5; D gene uncertain. The CDR3 is made up of 14 amino acids. The germline V gene has CDR1 KGHDR and CDR2 SFDVKD. V lost 5 bases and J lost 3, with 10 bases in between. CDR3 loop: CATSVRGNNQPQHF. The CDR3 nucleotides are TGTGCCACCAGTGTCCGCGGAAACAATCAGCCCCAGCATTTT.

The chain links TRBV2 to TRBJ1-5, with D unclear. The V and J ends lost 5 bases and 11 bases respectively, with 22 bases between them. Germline loops: CDR1 SNHLY, CDR2 FYNNEI. The CDR3 totals 15 residues. The DNA of the CDR3 is TGTGCCAGCAGTTACTCGGCTAGCGGGAGAGAGACCCAGCATTTT. Its protein product is CASSYSASGRETQHF.